The 10 T cell receptor beta chains below come from one sample, sequenced in a study of blood T cell repertoires in COVID-19 (dated by TCRdb to 2018 to 2020). Library creation used the immunoSEQ multiplex PCR assay. TCRdb retrieved this table from immuneACCESS and kept in-frame rearrangements only. Not all clones are present; in checked studies, unresolved V genes account for under half, and no reason is known for the remainder. This sample gives about 130,000 clones in total; around 77% of them show up just once. Approximately 11% of the sample is held by the ten biggest clonotypes. The sequencing input was peripheral blood. These receptor sequences come from a human donor in a cohort sampled during active COVID-19.

This clone was seen just once. The CDR3 coding sequence is TGTGCCAGCAGCAGGGACAGGGGTAATCAGCCCCAGCATTTT. It encodes CASSRDRGNQPQHF. V is TRBV6-6 and J is TRBJ1-5; TRBD1 aligns across 10 bases. Trimming took 6 bases from V and 4 from J; bases not matched to a gene: 3. The CDR3 loop spans 14 amino acids. The germline V gene has CDR1 MNHNY and CDR2 SVGAGI (reference sequence).

This clone was observed a handful of times. V usage is TRBV4-1 and J usage is TRBJ1-6, with D perhaps matching TRBD1 (5 bases). Germline V gene sequence: CDR1 MGHRA, CDR2 YSYEKL. Trimming took off 0 bases at V and 7 bases at J, with 7 bases between the two ends. The CDR3 runs 14 residues. For the CDR3, the DNA is TGCGCCAGCAGCCAAGATCGGGGGAATTCACCCCTCCACTTT. Its translation is CASSQDRGNSPLHF.

The rearrangement joins TRBV13 to TRBJ1-1; D not resolved. Germline V gene data show CDR1 as PRHDT and CDR2 as FYEKMQ (reference sequence). This CDR3 has 13 amino acids. Trimming removed 8 bases from V and 6 bases from J, with 16 bases in between. CDR3 coding DNA: TGTGCCAGCCTAAGGGAGGCGAATCCTGAAGCTTTCTTT. Amino acid sequence: CASLREANPEAFF.

CDR3 DNA sequence: TGTGCCAGCAGTTTATTCGGGGGGGGCCAAGAGACCCAGTACTTC. Translated: CASSLFGGGQETQYF. The rearrangement links TRBV28 to TRBJ2-5, with TRBD2 matching over 8 bases. V trimming: 1 base; J trimming: 1 base; junction bases outside the gene matches: 2. CDR1 and CDR2 from the germline V gene are MDHEN and SYDVKM. The CDR3 has 15 amino acids.

The CDR3 nucleotides are TGTGCCAGCAGCCCCCGACAGGGAGCCCCGCAGTACTTC. This sequence encodes CASSPRQGAPQYF. The rearrangement links TRBV5-8 to TRBJ2-7, with 7 bases that match TRBD1. The V gene end was trimmed by 4 bases and the J gene end by 9 bases; junction bases not matched to a gene: 10. The germline gives CDR1 SGHTS, CDR2 YDEGEE. The CDR3 covers 13 residues. Filled out from reference TRBV5-8 and TRBJ2-7, the complete variable domain reads EAGVTQSPTHLIKTRGQQATLRCSPISGHTSVYWYQQALGLGLQFLLWYDEGEERNRGNFPPRFSGRQFPNYSSELNVNALELEDSALYLCASSPRQGAPQYFGPGTRLTVT.

The CDR3 loop is CASSSKGAQETQYF. The CDR3 DNA is TGTGCCAGCAGCTCAAAAGGAGCCCAAGAGACCCAGTACTTC. The chain recombines TRBV5-4 with TRBJ2-5; D call uncertain. The length of the CDR3 is 14 residues. Germline values: CDR1 SGHNT, CDR2 YYREEE (reference sequence). Trimming took off 3 bases at V and 1 base at J, with 10 bases between the two ends.

V gene TRBV7-9 combines with J gene TRBJ2-1; TRBD2 might be the D (6 bases). The germline CDR1 and CDR2 sequences are SEHNR and FQNEAQ (reference sequence). This CDR3 comprises 15 residues. The V and J ends lost 5 bases and 9 bases respectively, with 20 bases between them. The CDR3 DNA reads as TGTGCCAGCAGCCACGTCCCCGGGACTTATGCTGAGCAGTTCTTC. Its translation: CASSHVPGTYAEQFF. The entire variable domain, with the rest obtained from reference TRBV7-9 and TRBJ2-1, is as follows: DTGVSQNPRHKITKRGQNVTFRCDPISEHNRLYWYRQTLGQGPEFLTYFQNEAQLEKSRLLSDRFSAERPKGSFSTLEIQRTEQGDSAMYLCASSHVPGTYAEQFFGPGTRLTVL.

The chain is built from TRBV9 and TRBJ2-1; D may be TRBD1 (6 bases). CDR1 SGDLS and CDR2 YYNGEE come from the germline V gene. Deletions cut 3 bases from V and 5 bases from J, with 15 bases between. This CDR3 is 15 amino acids long. The DNA of the CDR3 is TGTGCCAGCAGCGATACCGGGACAATAAACAATGAGCAGTTCTTC. Residues: CASSDTGTINNEQFF.

The chain employs TRBV12-5 and TRBJ2-7, with 9 bases lining up with TRBD1. Germline trimming cut 5 bases from V and 7 bases from J; bases unmatched to any gene: 3. This CDR3 comprises 12 residues. Germline lookup yields CDR1 LGHNT and CDR2 FRNRAP. This chain's CDR3 is CASGADRGEQYF. The DNA of the CDR3 is TGTGCTAGTGGTGCCGACAGGGGGGAGCAGTACTTC.

This rearrangement joins TRBV7-9 to TRBJ1-1; D remains unclear. The germline gives CDR1 SEHNR, CDR2 FQNEAQ (reference sequence). The CDR3 loop spans 15 amino acids. Between the trimmed V and J ends, which lost 1 base and 11 bases, there was a span of 20 bases. In nucleotides, the CDR3 is TGTGCCAGCAGCTTAGATCCGGGTAAGATAGTGAATGCTTTCTTT. This encodes CASSLDPGKIVNAFF.